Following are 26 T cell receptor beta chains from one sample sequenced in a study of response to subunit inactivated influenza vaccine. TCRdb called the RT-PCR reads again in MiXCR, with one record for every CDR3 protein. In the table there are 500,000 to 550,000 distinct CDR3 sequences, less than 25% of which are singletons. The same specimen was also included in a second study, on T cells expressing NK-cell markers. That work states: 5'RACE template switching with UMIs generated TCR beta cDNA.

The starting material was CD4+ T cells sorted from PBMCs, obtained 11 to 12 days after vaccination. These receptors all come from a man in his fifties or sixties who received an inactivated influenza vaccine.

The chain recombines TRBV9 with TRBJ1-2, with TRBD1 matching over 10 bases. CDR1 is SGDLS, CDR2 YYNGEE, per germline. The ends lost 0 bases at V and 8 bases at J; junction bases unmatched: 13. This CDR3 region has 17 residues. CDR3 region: CASSVAPLPGTGDGYTF. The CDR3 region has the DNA TGTGCCAGCAGCGTAGCCCCCCTTCCCGGGACAGGGGACGGCTACACCTTC.

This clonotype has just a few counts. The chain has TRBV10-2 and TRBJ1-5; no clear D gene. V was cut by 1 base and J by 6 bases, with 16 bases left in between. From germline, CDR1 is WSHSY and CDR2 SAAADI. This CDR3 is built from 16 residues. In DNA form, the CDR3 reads TGCGCCAGCAGTGAGTTCACTTGGGAGAATTTTCAGCCCCAGCATTTT. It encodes CASSEFTWENFQPQHF.

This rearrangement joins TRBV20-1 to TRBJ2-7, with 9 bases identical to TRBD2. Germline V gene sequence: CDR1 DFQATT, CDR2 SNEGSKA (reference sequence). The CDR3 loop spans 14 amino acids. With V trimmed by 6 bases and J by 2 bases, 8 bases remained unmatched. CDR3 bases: TGCAGTGCCTTAGCGGGAGTAACCCCCTACGAGCAGTACTTC. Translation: CSALAGVTPYEQYF.

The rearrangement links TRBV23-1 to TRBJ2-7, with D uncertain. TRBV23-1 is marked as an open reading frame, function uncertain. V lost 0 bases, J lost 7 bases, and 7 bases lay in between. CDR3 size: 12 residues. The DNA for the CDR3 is TGCGCCAGCAGTCAATCCCTCGGTGAGCAGTACTTC. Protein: CASSQSLGEQYF.

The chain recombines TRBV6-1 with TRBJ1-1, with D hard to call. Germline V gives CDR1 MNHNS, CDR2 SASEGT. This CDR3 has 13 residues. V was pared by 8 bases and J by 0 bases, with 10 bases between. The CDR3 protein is CASAPRVNTEAFF. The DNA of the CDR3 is TGTGCCAGCGCTCCGCGGGTGAACACTGAAGCTTTCTTT.

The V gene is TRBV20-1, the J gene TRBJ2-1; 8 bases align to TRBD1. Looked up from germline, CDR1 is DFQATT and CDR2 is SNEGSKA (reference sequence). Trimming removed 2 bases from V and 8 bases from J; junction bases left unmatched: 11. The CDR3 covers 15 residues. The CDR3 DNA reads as TGCAGTGCTAGACCCGGTTCAGGGGGCTTGGATGAGCAGTTCTTC. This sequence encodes CSARPGSGGLDEQFF.

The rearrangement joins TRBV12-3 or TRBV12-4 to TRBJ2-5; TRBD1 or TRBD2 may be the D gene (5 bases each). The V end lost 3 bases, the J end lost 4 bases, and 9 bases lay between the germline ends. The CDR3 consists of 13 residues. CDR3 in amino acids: CASSFEGRETQYF. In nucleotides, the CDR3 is TGTGCCAGCAGTTTCGAGGGGCGAGAGACCCAGTACTTC.

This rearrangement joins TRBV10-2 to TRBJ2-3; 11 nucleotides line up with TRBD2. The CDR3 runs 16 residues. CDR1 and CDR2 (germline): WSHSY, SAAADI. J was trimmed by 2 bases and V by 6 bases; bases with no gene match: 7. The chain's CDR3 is CASRSTSGAYTDTQYF. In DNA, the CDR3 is TGCGCCAGCAGGTCGACTAGCGGGGCTTACACAGATACGCAGTATTTT.

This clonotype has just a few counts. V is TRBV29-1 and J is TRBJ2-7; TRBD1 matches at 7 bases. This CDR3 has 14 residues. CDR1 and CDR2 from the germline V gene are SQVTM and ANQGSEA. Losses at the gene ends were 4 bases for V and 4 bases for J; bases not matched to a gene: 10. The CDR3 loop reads CSVGPVTGSYEQYF. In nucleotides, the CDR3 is TGCAGCGTTGGACCTGTGACAGGGTCGTACGAGCAGTACTTC.

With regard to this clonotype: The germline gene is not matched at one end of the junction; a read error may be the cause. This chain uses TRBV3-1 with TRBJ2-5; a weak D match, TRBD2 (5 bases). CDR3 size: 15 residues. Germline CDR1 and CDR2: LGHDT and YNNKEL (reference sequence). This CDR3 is CASSQVYGSQGTQYF. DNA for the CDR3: TGTGCCAGCAGCCAAGTGTATGGGAGCCAAGGGACCCAGTACTTC.

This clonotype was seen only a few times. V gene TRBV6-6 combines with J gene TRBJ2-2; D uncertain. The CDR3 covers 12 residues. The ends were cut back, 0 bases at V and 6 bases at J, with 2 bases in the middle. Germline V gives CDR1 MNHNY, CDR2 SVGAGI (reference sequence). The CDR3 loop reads CASSYSPGELFF. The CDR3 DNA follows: TGTGCCAGCAGTTACTCGCCCGGGGAGCTGTTTTTT.

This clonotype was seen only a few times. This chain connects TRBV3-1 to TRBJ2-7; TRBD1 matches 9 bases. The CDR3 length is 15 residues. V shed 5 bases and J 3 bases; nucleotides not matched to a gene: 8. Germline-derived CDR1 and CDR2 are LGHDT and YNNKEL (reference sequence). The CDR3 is CASSNGQGTFYEQYF. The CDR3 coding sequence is TGTGCCAGCAGCAACGGACAGGGGACCTTCTACGAGCAGTACTTC.

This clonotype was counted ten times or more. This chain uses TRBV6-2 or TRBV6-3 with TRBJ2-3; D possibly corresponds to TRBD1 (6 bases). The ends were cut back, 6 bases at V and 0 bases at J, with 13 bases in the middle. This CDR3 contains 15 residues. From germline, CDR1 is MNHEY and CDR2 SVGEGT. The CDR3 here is CASRPQGKSTDTQYF. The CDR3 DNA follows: TGTGCCAGCAGACCCCAGGGGAAGAGCACAGATACGCAGTATTTT.

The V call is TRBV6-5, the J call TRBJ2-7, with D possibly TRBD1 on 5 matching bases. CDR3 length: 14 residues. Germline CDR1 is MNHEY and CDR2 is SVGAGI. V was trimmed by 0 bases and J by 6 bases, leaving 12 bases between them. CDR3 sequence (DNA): TGTGCCAGCAGTTACTCGATGGGGCCAGGCGAGCAGTACTTC. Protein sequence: CASSYSMGPGEQYF.

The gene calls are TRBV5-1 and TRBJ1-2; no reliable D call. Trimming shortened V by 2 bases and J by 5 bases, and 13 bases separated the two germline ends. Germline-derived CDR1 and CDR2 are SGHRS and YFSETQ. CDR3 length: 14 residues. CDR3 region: CASSFNGEGYGYTF. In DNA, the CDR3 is TGCGCCAGCAGCTTTAACGGCGAGGGTTATGGCTACACCTTC.

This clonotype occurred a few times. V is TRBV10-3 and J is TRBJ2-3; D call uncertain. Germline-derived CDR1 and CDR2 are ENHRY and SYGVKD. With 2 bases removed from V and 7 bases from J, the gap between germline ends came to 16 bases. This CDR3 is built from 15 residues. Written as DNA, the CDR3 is TGTGCCATCAGTGAGATGTTAGGTGTAGTTAATACGCAGTATTTT. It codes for CAISEMLGVVNTQYF.

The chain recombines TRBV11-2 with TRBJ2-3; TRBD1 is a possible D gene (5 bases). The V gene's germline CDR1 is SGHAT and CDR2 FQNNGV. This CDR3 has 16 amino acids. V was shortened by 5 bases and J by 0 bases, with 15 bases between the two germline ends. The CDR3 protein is CASSPRRTISTDTQYF. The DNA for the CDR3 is TGTGCCAGCAGCCCCCGTCGGACAATTAGCACAGATACGCAGTATTTT.

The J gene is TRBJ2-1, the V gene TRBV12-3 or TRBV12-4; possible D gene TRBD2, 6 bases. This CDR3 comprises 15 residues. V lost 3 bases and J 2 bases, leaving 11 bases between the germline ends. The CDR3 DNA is TGTGCCAGCAGTTTCTTCGGAGGGACCTACAATGAGCAGTTCTTC. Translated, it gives CASSFFGGTYNEQFF.

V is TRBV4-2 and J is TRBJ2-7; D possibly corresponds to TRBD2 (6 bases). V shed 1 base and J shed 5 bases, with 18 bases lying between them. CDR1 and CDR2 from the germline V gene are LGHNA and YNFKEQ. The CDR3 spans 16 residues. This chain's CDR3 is CASSQALTGTYDEQYF. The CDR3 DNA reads TGTGCCAGCAGCCAAGCTCTTACCGGGACTTACGACGAGCAGTACTTC.

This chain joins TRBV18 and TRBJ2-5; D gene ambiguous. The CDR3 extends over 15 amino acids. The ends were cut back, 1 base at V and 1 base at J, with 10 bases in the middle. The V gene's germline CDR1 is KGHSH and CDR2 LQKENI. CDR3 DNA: TGTGCCAGCTCACCACGGACGTCGCCCCAAGAGACCCAGTACTTC. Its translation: CASSPRTSPQETQYF.

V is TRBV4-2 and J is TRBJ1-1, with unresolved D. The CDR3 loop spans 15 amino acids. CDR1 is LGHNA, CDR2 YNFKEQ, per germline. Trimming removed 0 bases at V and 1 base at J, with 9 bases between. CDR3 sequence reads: CASSQDPVKNTEAFF. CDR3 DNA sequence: TGTGCCAGCAGCCAAGATCCGGTGAAGAACACTGAAGCTTTCTTT.

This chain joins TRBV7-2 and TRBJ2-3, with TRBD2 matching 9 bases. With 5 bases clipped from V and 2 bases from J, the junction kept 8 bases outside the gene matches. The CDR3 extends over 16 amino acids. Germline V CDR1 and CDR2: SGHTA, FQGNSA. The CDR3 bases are TGTGCCAGCAGCACGTCTAGCGGGGAGATCACAGATACGCAGTATTTT. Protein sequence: CASSTSSGEITDTQYF.

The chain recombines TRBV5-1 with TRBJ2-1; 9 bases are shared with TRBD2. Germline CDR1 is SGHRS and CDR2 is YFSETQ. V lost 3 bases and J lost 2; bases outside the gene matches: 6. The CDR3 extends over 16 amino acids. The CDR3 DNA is TGCGCCAGCAGCTGGACGAGCGGGGGGACCTACAATGAGCAGTTCTTC. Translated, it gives CASSWTSGGTYNEQFF.

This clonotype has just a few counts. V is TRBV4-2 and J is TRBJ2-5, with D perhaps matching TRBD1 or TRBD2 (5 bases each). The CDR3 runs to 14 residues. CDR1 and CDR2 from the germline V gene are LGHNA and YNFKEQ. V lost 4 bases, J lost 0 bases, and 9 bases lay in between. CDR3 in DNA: TGTGCCAGCAGCCTAACGGGACACCAAGAGACCCAGTACTTC. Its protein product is CASSLTGHQETQYF.

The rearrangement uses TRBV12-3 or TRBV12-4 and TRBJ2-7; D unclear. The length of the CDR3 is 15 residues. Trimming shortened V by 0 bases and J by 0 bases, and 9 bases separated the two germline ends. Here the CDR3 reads CASSLALTPSYEQYF. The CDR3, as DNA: TGTGCCAGCAGTTTAGCCTTGACACCCTCCTACGAGCAGTACTTC.

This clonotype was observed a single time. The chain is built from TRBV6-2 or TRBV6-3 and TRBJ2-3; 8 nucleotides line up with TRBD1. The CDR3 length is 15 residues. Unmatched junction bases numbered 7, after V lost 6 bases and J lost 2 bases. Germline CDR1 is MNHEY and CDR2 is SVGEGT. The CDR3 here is CASRDRDRFTDTQYF. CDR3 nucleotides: TGTGCCAGCAGAGACCGGGACAGGTTCACAGATACGCAGTATTTT.